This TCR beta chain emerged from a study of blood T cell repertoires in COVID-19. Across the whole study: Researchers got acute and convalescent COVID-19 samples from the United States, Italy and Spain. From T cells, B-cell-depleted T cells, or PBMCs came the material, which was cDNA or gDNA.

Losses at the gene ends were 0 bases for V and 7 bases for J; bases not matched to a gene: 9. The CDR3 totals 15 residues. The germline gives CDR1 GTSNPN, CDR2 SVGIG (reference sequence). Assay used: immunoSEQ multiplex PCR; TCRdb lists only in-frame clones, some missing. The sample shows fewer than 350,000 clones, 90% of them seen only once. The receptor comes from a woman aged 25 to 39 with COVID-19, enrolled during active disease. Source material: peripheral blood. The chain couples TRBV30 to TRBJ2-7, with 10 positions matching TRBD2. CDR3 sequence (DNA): TGTGCCTGGAGTGTACGAACTAGCGGGGCCCGGGAGCAGTACTTC. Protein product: CAWSVRTSGAREQYF.